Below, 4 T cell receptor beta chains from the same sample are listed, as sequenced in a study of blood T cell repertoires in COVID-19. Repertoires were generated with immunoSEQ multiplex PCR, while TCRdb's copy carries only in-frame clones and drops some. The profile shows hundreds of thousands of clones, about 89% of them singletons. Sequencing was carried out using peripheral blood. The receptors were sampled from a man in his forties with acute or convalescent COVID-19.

The DNA for the CDR3 is TGTGCCACGGGACTAGCGGACTCCACAGATACGCAGTATTTT. As protein: CATGLADSTDTQYF. The genes are TRBV5-4 and TRBJ2-3; 11 nucleotides align to TRBD2. J was trimmed by 2 bases and V by 9 bases; bases with no gene match: 5. The germline CDR1 and CDR2 sequences are SGHNT and YYREEE (reference sequence). This CDR3 contains 14 residues.

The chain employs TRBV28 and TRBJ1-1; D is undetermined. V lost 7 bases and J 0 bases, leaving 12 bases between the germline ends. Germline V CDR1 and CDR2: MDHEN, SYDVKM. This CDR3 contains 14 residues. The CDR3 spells CASIGGPMNTEAFF. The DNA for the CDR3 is TGTGCCAGCATAGGAGGGCCCATGAACACTGAAGCTTTCTTT.

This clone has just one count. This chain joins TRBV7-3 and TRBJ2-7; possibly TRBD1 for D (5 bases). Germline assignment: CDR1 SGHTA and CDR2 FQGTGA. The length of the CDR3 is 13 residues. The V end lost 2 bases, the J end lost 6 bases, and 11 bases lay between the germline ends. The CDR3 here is CASSLDSFSEQYF. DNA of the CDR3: TGTGCCAGCAGCTTAGACAGCTTCTCCGAGCAGTACTTC.

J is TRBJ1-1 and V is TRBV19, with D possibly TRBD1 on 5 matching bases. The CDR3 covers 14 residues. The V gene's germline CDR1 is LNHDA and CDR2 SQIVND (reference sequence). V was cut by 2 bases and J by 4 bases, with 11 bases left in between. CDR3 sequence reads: CASSIQGLATEAFF. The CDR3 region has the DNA TGTGCCAGTAGTATACAGGGATTGGCCACTGAAGCTTTCTTT.